Presented here are 18 T cell receptor beta chains from one specimen sequenced in a study of T cells in Graves' hyperthyroidism and ophthalmopathy. Authors of the study amplified TCR beta CDR3 regions from RNA transcripts. Using the HTBI primer set, a first-round RT-PCR was run on the TCR CDR3. One entry per CDR3 protein results from TCRdb running MiXCR on the multiplex PCR reads. Among around 620,000 distinct CDR3 sequences listed, approximately 14% were seen once. Source material: blood. The receptor set was obtained from a woman in her late teens or twenties with Graves' ophthalmopathy.

This clonotype has more than one count but fewer than ten. This chain connects TRBV27 to TRBJ2-1, with D hard to call. The CDR3 runs 10 residues. The V gene's germline CDR1 is MNHEY and CDR2 SMNVEV (reference sequence). Trimming left V 3 bases short and J 13 bases short, with 7 bases between. CDR3 DNA sequence: TGTGCCAGCAGTTTTCCCTTCCAGTTCTTC. Translating gives CASSFPFQFF.

In its sample, this clonotype was seen many times. The genes are TRBV9 and TRBJ2-5; no clear D gene. The V gene lost 0 bases and the J gene lost 5 bases, with 11 bases spanning the gap. The CDR3 covers 14 residues. Germline V gene sequence: CDR1 SGDLS, CDR2 YYNGEE. The DNA for the CDR3 is TGTGCCAGCAGCGTAGATCATCGTGGGGAGACCCAGTACTTC. Its translation: CASSVDHRGETQYF.

The V and J genes are TRBV9 and TRBJ2-1; the D call may be TRBD1 or TRBD2 (5 bases each). Trimming removed 3 bases from V and 0 bases from J, with 10 bases in between. The CDR3 totals 15 residues. The germline V gene encodes CDR1 SGDLS and CDR2 YYNGEE. The CDR3 spells CASSAGTVSYNEQFF. The CDR3 region has the DNA TGTGCCAGCAGCGCCGGGACGGTCTCCTACAATGAGCAGTTCTTC.

In this sample, this clonotype turned up many times. This chain uses TRBV28 with TRBJ1-1, with D tentatively TRBD1 (6 bases). The V gene's germline CDR1 is MDHEN and CDR2 SYDVKM. The V gene lost 4 bases and the J gene lost 6 bases, with 9 bases spanning the gap. The CDR3 covers 12 residues. The CDR3 DNA follows: TGTGCCAGCAGTTGGGGGGGCGCTGAAGCTTTCTTT. The encoded protein is CASSWGGAEAFF.

This clonotype showed up many times. The J gene is TRBJ1-2, the V gene TRBV7-8; a possible D gene is TRBD1 (6 bases). CDR3 length: 15 amino acids. Looked up from germline, CDR1 is SGHVS and CDR2 is FQNEAQ. The V end lost 0 bases, the J end lost 8 bases, and 16 bases lay between the germline ends. CDR3 sequence (DNA): TGTGCCAGCAGCTTAGCCCTACAGGGACTTGGGGGCTACACCTTC. Its translation is CASSLALQGLGGYTF.

The chain uses TRBV20-1 and TRBJ2-1; 7 nucleotides match TRBD2. The V and J ends lost 0 bases and 1 base, in that order; junction bases with no gene match: 6. Germline CDR1 DFQATT, CDR2 SNEGSKA (reference sequence). This CDR3 region has 16 residues. The CDR3 DNA is TGCAGTGCTAGAGATCGGGCGGGGGTATCCTACAATGAGCAGTTCTTC. It translates to CSARDRAGVSYNEQFF.

In its sample, this clonotype was seen many times. This sequence joins TRBV6-1 and TRBJ2-1; 8 nucleotides align to TRBD1. Losses at the gene ends were 11 bases for V and 4 bases for J; bases not matched to a gene: 13. CDR1 and CDR2 from the germline V gene are MNHNS and SASEGT. The CDR3 sequence is 15 residues long. The CDR3 protein is CACDLRDRTYNEQFF. The CDR3 nucleotides read TGTGCCTGCGATCTCCGGGACAGGACTTACAATGAGCAGTTCTTC.

In regard to this clonotype: This may come from a read error, since a much larger clone is one base off. The CDR3 nucleotides read TGTGCCAGCAGCCTCCTACCGGGGATCAAAAACATTCAGTACTTC. This encodes CASSLLPGIKNIQYF. This chain joins TRBV3-1 and TRBJ2-4, with D perhaps matching TRBD2 (5 bases). The V gene's germline CDR1 is LGHDT and CDR2 YNNKEL (reference sequence). The CDR3 runs 15 residues. Trimming removed 4 bases from V and 3 bases from J, with 13 bases in between.

This clonotype was recorded many times. The V and J genes are TRBV7-2 and TRBJ1-3, with D tentatively TRBD1 (6 bases). This CDR3 has 15 residues. Trimming stripped 4 bases from V and 0 bases from J, with 10 bases between. The germline V gene has CDR1 SGHTA and CDR2 FQGNSA. The CDR3 sequence is CASSSRDTSGNTIYF. The CDR3 DNA is TGTGCCAGCAGCTCTCGGGACACCTCTGGAAACACCATATATTTT. Together with reference TRBV7-2 and TRBJ1-3, the CDR3 gives the full variable domain: GAGVSQSPSNKVTEKGKDVELRCDPISGHTALYWYRQSLGQGLEFLIYFQGNSAPDKSGLPSDRFSAERTGGSVSTLTIQRTQQEDSAVYLCASSSRDTSGNTIYFGEGSWLTVV.

This clonotype was observed a handful of times. The CDR3 here is CASQDRGSSYNEQFF. CDR3 DNA: TGTGCCAGTCAGGACAGGGGTAGCTCCTACAATGAGCAGTTCTTC. The chain has TRBV27 and TRBJ2-1, with TRBD1 matching 9 bases. The CDR3 is 15 residues long. Germline lookup yields CDR1 MNHEY and CDR2 SMNVEV (reference sequence). Trimming removed 9 bases from V and 0 bases from J; junction bases left unmatched: 6.

This clonotype was detected a few times. The chain recombines TRBV7-9 with TRBJ2-5, with D perhaps TRBD1 or TRBD2 (5 bases each). Trimming left V 1 base short and J 5 bases short, with 8 bases between. Germline V gene data show CDR1 as SEHNR and CDR2 as FQNEAQ (reference sequence). The CDR3 totals 13 residues. CDR3 sequence (DNA): TGTGCCAGCAGCTTAGGGGGGTTTGAGACCCAGTACTTC. It yields the protein CASSLGGFETQYF.

Concerning this clonotype: This may stem from a read error, because a much larger clone lies one nucleotide away. J is TRBJ1-3 and V is TRBV30, with D hard to call. The CDR3 has 15 amino acids. The germline CDR1 and CDR2 sequences are GTSNPN and SVGIG (reference sequence). This CDR3 is CAWRVRPNSRNTIYF. The CDR3 DNA sequence: TGTGCCTGGAGAGTCAGGCCCAACTCTCGAAACACCATATATTTT.

This clonotype occurred many times. The chain carries TRBV4-1 and TRBJ1-1; the D gene is possibly TRBD1 (6 bases). The germline V and J ends were trimmed by 2 bases and 1 base, with 11 bases remaining between them. The germline V gene has CDR1 MGHRA and CDR2 YSYEKL. The CDR3 is 15 amino acids. In nucleotides, the CDR3 is TGCGCCAGCAGCCAACCTGCAGGGGCGAACACTGAAGCTTTCTTT. Residues: CASSQPAGANTEAFF.

This clonotype was found many times. The genes are TRBV6-1 and TRBJ2-1; D is uncertain. Germline V gene sequence: CDR1 MNHNS, CDR2 SASEGT. V lost 6 bases and J 0 bases, leaving 15 bases between the germline ends. The CDR3 loop spans 16 amino acids. CDR3 in amino acids: CASRPVAASSYNEQFF. The CDR3 nucleotides are TGTGCCAGCAGGCCCGTGGCTGCGAGCTCCTACAATGAGCAGTTCTTC.

Regarding this clonotype: Given the absence of the conserved phenylalanine or tryptophan at the CDR3 end, a read error is likely. The V and J genes are TRBV2 and TRBJ2-6; unclear D gene. The CDR3 runs 14 residues. Trimming shortened V by 4 bases and J by 4 bases, and 8 bases separated the two germline ends. The germline V gene has CDR1 SNHLY and CDR2 FYNNEI. The CDR3 spells CASSGVGGANVLTS. CDR3 in DNA: TGTGCCAGCAGTGGGGTAGGCGGGGCCAACGTCCTGACTTCC.

Of note for this clonotype: A much larger clone is a single base away; this may be a read error. This sequence joins TRBV5-1 and TRBJ2-2; a possible D gene is TRBD2 (5 bases). This CDR3 comprises 16 residues. The germline CDR1 and CDR2 sequences are SGHRS and YFSETQ. Trimming took off 1 base at V and 6 bases at J, with 16 bases between the two ends. CDR3 bases: TGCGCCAGCAGCTTGTTAATCGGACTTCCTTCCGGGGAGCTGTTTTTT. Encoded protein: CASSLLIGLPSGELFF.

This clonotype has at least ten counts. The rearrangement joins TRBV29-1 to TRBJ1-2; D possibly corresponds to TRBD1 (6 bases). Trimming pared 3 bases from V and 3 bases from J, leaving 14 bases between. The CDR3 consists of 14 residues. The germline CDR1 and CDR2 sequences are SQVTM and ANQGSEA. CDR3 nucleotide sequence: TGCAGCGTTGAGGCCGGGGGGCCTTACTATGGCTACACCTTC. Its translation is CSVEAGGPYYGYTF.

This clonotype occurred many times. This sequence joins TRBV28 and TRBJ1-1; D remains ambiguous. This CDR3 is 14 amino acids long. The V end lost 3 bases, the J end lost 0 bases, and 8 bases lay between the germline ends. The germline V gene has CDR1 MDHEN and CDR2 SYDVKM. CDR3 coding DNA: TGTGCCAGCAGTTTTAACGGGGTGAACACTGAAGCTTTCTTT. Protein sequence: CASSFNGVNTEAFF.